This is a list of T cell receptor beta chains from one sample in a study of vaccination and CD4 T cells after COVID-19. These receptors are not linked to any known antigen. From the PCR reads, TCRdb called clonotypes with MiXCR, one entry per CDR3 protein. The sample includes approximately 17,000 distinct CDR3 sequences, more than 40% of them seen just once. This specimen was CD4+ T cells from blood, cultured in vitro, taken after SARS-CoV-2 vaccination. The origin of the receptors is a human donor who had recovered from COVID-19. Each CDR3 is given with its conserved first and last residue. The order of the fields is CDR3 protein, CDR3 DNA, D gene, V gene, J gene, clone size. The D gene is left open where the match is weak. Clone sizes are given selectively: once, few, many, or a class where the clone is expanded.

CDR3 protein: CASSGGLVGHEQFF; CDR3 DNA: TGTGCCAGCAGTGGTGGACTAGTTGGTCATGAGCAGTTCTTC; D gene: TRBD2; V gene: TRBV6-1; J gene: TRBJ2-1; clone size: few
CDR3 protein: CASSLYNQPQHF; CDR3 DNA: TGTGCCAGCAGCTTATACAACCAGCCCCAGCATTTT; D gene: .; V gene: TRBV7-2; J gene: TRBJ1-5; clone size: few
CDR3 protein: CASSLSAGELFF; CDR3 DNA: TGTGCCAGCAGCTTATCTGCCGGGGAGCTGTTTTTT; D gene: .; V gene: TRBV7-9; J gene: TRBJ2-2; clone size: .
CDR3 protein: CASSPWPVKMLGGYTF; CDR3 DNA: TGTGCCAGCAGTCCATGGCCCGTAAAGATGCTGGGTGGCTACACCTTC; D gene: .; V gene: TRBV9; J gene: TRBJ1-2; clone size: .
CDR3 protein: CSASGSTDTQYF; CDR3 DNA: TGCAGTGCTAGCGGGAGCACAGATACGCAGTATTTT; D gene: .; V gene: TRBV20-1; J gene: TRBJ2-3; clone size: few
CDR3 protein: CATSDSTGDLTEAFF; CDR3 DNA: TGTGCCACCAGTGACTCGACAGGGGATCTCACTGAAGCTTTCTTT; D gene: TRBD1; V gene: TRBV24-1; J gene: TRBJ1-1; clone size: .
CDR3 protein: CASFRGAGYTF; CDR3 DNA: TGTGCCAGCTTCCGGGGTGCTGGCTACACCTTC; D gene: .; V gene: TRBV28; J gene: TRBJ1-2; clone size: .
CDR3 protein: CASSFRGARNGEQYF; CDR3 DNA: TGTGCCAGCAGTTTTAGGGGGGCGCGAAATGGCGAGCAGTACTTC; D gene: .; V gene: TRBV27; J gene: TRBJ2-7; clone size: .
CDR3 protein: CASSLGQVYGYTF; CDR3 DNA: TGTGCCAGCAGCTTGGGGCAGGTCTATGGCTACACCTTC; D gene: .; V gene: TRBV7-2; J gene: TRBJ1-2; clone size: .
CDR3 protein: CSARDPGLSSYNEQFF; CDR3 DNA: TGCAGTGCTAGGGACCCGGGACTCAGCTCCTACAATGAGCAGTTCTTC; D gene: .; V gene: TRBV20-1; J gene: TRBJ2-1; clone size: few
CDR3 protein: CASSRLHSSGYEQYF; CDR3 DNA: TGTGCCAGCAGCCGACTACACTCTAGCGGATACGAGCAGTACTTC; D gene: TRBD2; V gene: TRBV6-1; J gene: TRBJ2-7; clone size: few
CDR3 protein: CASRGGDEQYF; CDR3 DNA: TGTGCCAGCAGGGGAGGAGACGAGCAGTACTTC; D gene: .; V gene: TRBV2; J gene: TRBJ2-7; clone size: .
CDR3 protein: CSATKRTSGAHTDTQYF; CDR3 DNA: TGCAGTGCTACAAAGCGGACTAGCGGGGCTCACACAGATACGCAGTATTTT; D gene: TRBD2; V gene: TRBV20-1; J gene: TRBJ2-3; clone size: .
CDR3 protein: CASSSALPEQETQYF; CDR3 DNA: TGTGCCAGCAGCTCAGCGTTGCCAGAACAAGAGACCCAGTACTTC; D gene: .; V gene: TRBV7-6; J gene: TRBJ2-5; clone size: .
CDR3 protein: CASSPGGQDINEQFF; CDR3 DNA: TGTGCCAGCAGCCCAGGGGGACAGGATATCAATGAGCAGTTCTTC; D gene: TRBD1; V gene: TRBV7-9; J gene: TRBJ2-1; clone size: few
CDR3 protein: CAWSVRGEKLFF; CDR3 DNA: TGTGCCTGGAGTGTACGAGGGGAAAAACTGTTTTTT; D gene: .; V gene: TRBV30; J gene: TRBJ1-4; clone size: .
CDR3 protein: CASSPPRGEQFF; CDR3 DNA: TGTGCCAGCAGTCCCCCTCGAGGTGAGCAGTTCTTC; D gene: .; V gene: TRBV14; J gene: TRBJ2-1; clone size: .
CDR3 protein: CATSDSWTAFYNEQFF; CDR3 DNA: TGTGCCACCAGTGATTCTTGGACTGCCTTCTACAATGAGCAGTTCTTC; D gene: .; V gene: TRBV24-1; J gene: TRBJ2-1; clone size: .
CDR3 protein: CASSSYSKNIQYF; CDR3 DNA: TGTGCCAGCAGTTCCTACTCTAAAAACATTCAGTACTTC; D gene: .; V gene: TRBV28; J gene: TRBJ2-4; clone size: .
CDR3 protein: CASSFLSTGELFF; CDR3 DNA: TGTGCCAGCAGCTTTCTATCCACCGGGGAGCTGTTTTTT; D gene: .; V gene: TRBV11-3; J gene: TRBJ2-2; clone size: .
CDR3 protein: CASSIPGRRSYEQFF; CDR3 DNA: TGTGCCAGTAGTATTCCGGGACGGCGTTCGTATGAGCAGTTCTTC; D gene: .; V gene: TRBV19; J gene: TRBJ2-1; clone size: .
CDR3 protein: CASSFTGTSGQETQYF; CDR3 DNA: TGTGCCAGCAGTTTTACCGGGACTAGCGGGCAAGAGACCCAGTACTTC; D gene: TRBD2; V gene: TRBV6-5; J gene: TRBJ2-5; clone size: few
CDR3 protein: CASTTDTGELFF; CDR3 DNA: TGTGCCAGCACCACCGACACCGGGGAGCTGTTTTTT; D gene: .; V gene: TRBV7-2; J gene: TRBJ2-2; clone size: .
CDR3 protein: CASSSYGTANNEQFF; CDR3 DNA: TGTGCCAGCAGCTCGTACGGGACGGCAAACAATGAGCAGTTCTTC; D gene: .; V gene: TRBV7-2; J gene: TRBJ2-1; clone size: .
CDR3 protein: CASSEALSYEQYF; CDR3 DNA: TGTGCCAGCAGTGAAGCTCTATCCTACGAGCAGTACTTC; D gene: .; V gene: TRBV2; J gene: TRBJ2-7; clone size: few
CDR3 protein: CASSEGSDTQYF; CDR3 DNA: TGTGCCAGCAGTGAGGGGTCAGATACGCAGTATTTT; D gene: .; V gene: TRBV2; J gene: TRBJ2-3; clone size: few
CDR3 protein: CSARLPGLSGVNEQFF; CDR3 DNA: TGCAGTGCTAGGCTTCCTGGGCTATCGGGGGTTAATGAGCAGTTCTTC; D gene: .; V gene: TRBV20-1; J gene: TRBJ2-1; clone size: .
CDR3 protein: CASSFPPNFSLRKEVPGDTQYF; CDR3 DNA: TGTGCCAGCAGTTTCCCGCCCAACTTTTCCCTTCGCAAGGAGGTACCCGGGGATACGCAGTATTTT; D gene: .; V gene: TRBV28; J gene: TRBJ2-3; clone size: few
CDR3 protein: CSVEPGGSTEAFF; CDR3 DNA: TGCAGCGTTGAACCGGGGGGGAGCACTGAAGCTTTCTTT; D gene: .; V gene: TRBV29-1; J gene: TRBJ1-1; clone size: .
CDR3 protein: CASSLMGIVQETQYF; CDR3 DNA: TGTGCCAGCAGCTTAATGGGTATAGTACAGGAGACCCAGTACTTC; D gene: .; V gene: TRBV11-1; J gene: TRBJ2-5; clone size: few
CDR3 protein: CASSRGTNPVGDEQYF; CDR3 DNA: TGTGCCAGCAGCCGCGGGACTAATCCGGTAGGGGACGAGCAGTACTTC; D gene: TRBD2; V gene: TRBV11-2; J gene: TRBJ2-7; clone size: .
CDR3 protein: CAISGSLQRTEAFF; CDR3 DNA: TGTGCCATCAGTGGGTCTCTTCAGAGAACTGAAGCTTTCTTT; D gene: .; V gene: TRBV10-3; J gene: TRBJ1-1; clone size: once
CDR3 protein: CASSLMGRGQGSYEQYF; CDR3 DNA: TGTGCCAGCAGCTTAATGGGTAGAGGACAGGGCTCCTACGAGCAGTACTTC; D gene: TRBD1; V gene: TRBV7-9; J gene: TRBJ2-7; clone size: few
CDR3 protein: CAWSPIGGQSETQYF; CDR3 DNA: TGTGCCTGGAGTCCAATAGGGGGGCAGTCGGAGACCCAGTACTTC; D gene: .; V gene: TRBV30; J gene: TRBJ2-5; clone size: medium-sized
CDR3 protein: CASRLTGTGTDTQYF; CDR3 DNA: TGTGCCAGCAGACTAACCGGGACAGGCACAGATACGCAGTATTTT; D gene: TRBD1; V gene: TRBV6-1; J gene: TRBJ2-3; clone size: .
CDR3 protein: CASTRTSGRARVTGELFF; CDR3 DNA: TGTGCCAGCACCAGGACTAGCGGGAGGGCCCGAGTCACCGGGGAGCTGTTTTTT; D gene: TRBD2; V gene: TRBV6-2/TRBV6-3; J gene: TRBJ2-2; clone size: .
CDR3 protein: CASSGQGQTEAFF; CDR3 DNA: TGTGCCAGCAGTGGACAGGGCCAAACTGAAGCTTTCTTT; D gene: TRBD1; V gene: TRBV6-1; J gene: TRBJ1-1; clone size: .
CDR3 protein: CSAWGTGNQPQHF; CDR3 DNA: TGCAGTGCTTGGGGTACAGGGAATCAGCCCCAGCATTTT; D gene: .; V gene: TRBV20-1; J gene: TRBJ1-5; clone size: .
CDR3 protein: CASRGSGSAETQYF; CDR3 DNA: TGTGCCAGCAGAGGGTCGGGGTCAGCAGAGACCCAGTACTTC; D gene: .; V gene: TRBV7-2; J gene: TRBJ2-5; clone size: .
CDR3 protein: CASSEETRRNYEQYF; CDR3 DNA: TGTGCCAGCAGTGAAGAGACGCGTAGGAACTACGAGCAGTACTTC; D gene: .; V gene: TRBV2; J gene: TRBJ2-7; clone size: few
CDR3 protein: CASRSGQRIGGELFF; CDR3 DNA: TGTGCCAGCAGGTCGGGACAACGCATTGGCGGGGAGCTGTTTTTT; D gene: .; V gene: TRBV2; J gene: TRBJ2-2; clone size: .
CDR3 protein: CASVNRVAGELFF; CDR3 DNA: TGTGCCAGTGTAAACAGGGTAGCCGGGGAGCTGTTTTTT; D gene: .; V gene: TRBV28; J gene: TRBJ2-2; clone size: .
CDR3 protein: CASSGGRARSLREQYF; CDR3 DNA: TGCGCCAGCAGCGGGGGACGGGCACGTTCCCTTAGGGAGCAGTACTTC; D gene: .; V gene: TRBV5-1; J gene: TRBJ2-7; clone size: few
CDR3 protein: CASSYRGNSYEQYF; CDR3 DNA: TGTGCCAGCAGTTACCGTGGGAACTCCTACGAGCAGTACTTC; D gene: .; V gene: TRBV6-5; J gene: TRBJ2-7; clone size: few
CDR3 protein: CASSYDRGSYSNQPQHF; CDR3 DNA: TGTGCCAGCAGTTACGACAGGGGCTCGTATAGCAATCAGCCCCAGCATTTT; D gene: TRBD1; V gene: TRBV6-5; J gene: TRBJ1-5; clone size: few
CDR3 protein: CARGLVLGTGELFF; CDR3 DNA: TGTGCCAGAGGACTAGTGTTGGGCACCGGGGAGCTGTTTTTT; D gene: TRBD2; V gene: TRBV10-3; J gene: TRBJ2-2; clone size: few
CDR3 protein: CASIGGDQGMNTEAFF; CDR3 DNA: TGTGCCAGTATTGGGGGAGATCAGGGCATGAACACTGAAGCTTTCTTT; D gene: .; V gene: TRBV19; J gene: TRBJ1-1; clone size: few
CDR3 protein: CATSRDGQYNEQFF; CDR3 DNA: TGTGCCACCAGCAGAGATGGGCAGTACAATGAGCAGTTCTTC; D gene: .; V gene: TRBV15; J gene: TRBJ2-1; clone size: medium-sized
CDR3 protein: CASNNGRAETQYF; CDR3 DNA: TGTGCCAGTAATAACGGGAGAGCAGAGACCCAGTACTTC; D gene: .; V gene: TRBV19; J gene: TRBJ2-5; clone size: few
CDR3 protein: CASEVARDTQYF; CDR3 DNA: TGTGCCAGCGAGGTGGCCCGTGATACGCAGTATTTT; D gene: .; V gene: TRBV6-1; J gene: TRBJ2-3; clone size: few
CDR3 protein: CASSSGGLPGELFF; CDR3 DNA: TGTGCCAGTAGTAGCGGGGGCCTGCCCGGGGAGCTGTTTTTT; D gene: .; V gene: TRBV19; J gene: TRBJ2-2; clone size: .
CDR3 protein: CSVFGPTNTEAFF; CDR3 DNA: TGCAGCGTTTTCGGGCCTACTAACACTGAAGCTTTCTTT; D gene: .; V gene: TRBV29-1; J gene: TRBJ1-1; clone size: few
CDR3 protein: CASSYRLENTGELFF; CDR3 DNA: TGTGCCAGCAGTTACCGTCTAGAGAACACCGGGGAGCTGTTTTTT; D gene: .; V gene: TRBV6-5; J gene: TRBJ2-2; clone size: few
CDR3 protein: CASSLAQRGGLYGYTF; CDR3 DNA: TGTGCCAGCAGCTTAGCTCAAAGGGGGGGACTCTATGGCTACACCTTC; D gene: .; V gene: TRBV7-8; J gene: TRBJ1-2; clone size: .
CDR3 protein: CASSSDSSYEQYF; CDR3 DNA: TGTGCCAGCAGCTCCGATAGCTCCTACGAGCAGTACTTC; D gene: .; V gene: TRBV7-2; J gene: TRBJ2-7; clone size: .
CDR3 protein: CASSRDGAYEQYF; CDR3 DNA: TGTGCCAGCAGCCGGGACGGCGCCTACGAGCAGTACTTC; D gene: .; V gene: TRBV6-1; J gene: TRBJ2-7; clone size: .
CDR3 protein: CASSPTQGAVTHCEQYF; CDR3 DNA: TGTGCCAGCAGCCCTACTCAGGGGGCTGTAACCCACTGCGAGCAGTACTTC; D gene: TRBD1; V gene: TRBV27; J gene: TRBJ2-7; clone size: .
CDR3 protein: CASSHAAITTGELFF; CDR3 DNA: TGTGCCAGTAGTCACGCAGCGATAACGACCGGGGAGCTGTTTTTT; D gene: .; V gene: TRBV19; J gene: TRBJ2-2; clone size: .